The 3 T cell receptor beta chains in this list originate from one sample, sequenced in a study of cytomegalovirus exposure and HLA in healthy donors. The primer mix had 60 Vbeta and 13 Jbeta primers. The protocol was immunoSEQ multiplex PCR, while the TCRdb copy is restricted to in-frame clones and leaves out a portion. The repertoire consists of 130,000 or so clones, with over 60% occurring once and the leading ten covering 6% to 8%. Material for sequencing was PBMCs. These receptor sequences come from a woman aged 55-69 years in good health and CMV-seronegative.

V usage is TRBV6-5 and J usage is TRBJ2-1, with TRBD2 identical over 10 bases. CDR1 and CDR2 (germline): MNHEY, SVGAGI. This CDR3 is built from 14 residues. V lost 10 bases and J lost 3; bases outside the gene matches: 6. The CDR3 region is CATTLAGDYNEQFF. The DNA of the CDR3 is TGTGCCACCACCCTAGCGGGAGACTACAATGAGCAGTTCTTC.

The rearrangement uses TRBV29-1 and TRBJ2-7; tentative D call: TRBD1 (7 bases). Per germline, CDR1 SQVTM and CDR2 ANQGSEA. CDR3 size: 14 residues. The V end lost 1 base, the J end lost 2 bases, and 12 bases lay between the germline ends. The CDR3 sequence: CSVEGQGGAYEQYF. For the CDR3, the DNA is TGCAGCGTTGAAGGTCAGGGGGGTGCCTACGAGCAGTACTTC.

The CDR3 region is CASSPHGGGQGGSPLHF. CDR3 DNA sequence: TGTGCCAGCAGCCCTCACGGGGGGGGACAGGGCGGGTCACCCCTCCACTTT. The J gene is TRBJ1-6, the V gene TRBV5-4, with 9 bases that match TRBD1. Per the germline V gene, CDR1 is SGHNT and CDR2 is YYREEE (reference sequence). The length of the CDR3 is 17 residues. V shed 4 bases, J shed 10 bases, and the junction held 15 bases outside the gene matches.